The 11 T cell receptor beta chains below come from one sample, sequenced in a study of beta chain features in type 1 diabetes. Isolated RNA was reverse transcribed in full, so expressed TCRB transcripts were sequenced. Data came from immunoSEQ multiplex PCR; TCRdb stores just in-frame clones and leaves some out. Of hundreds of thousands of clones in the sample, 15% were seen once. The antigens for these receptors are not known. Whole-study results and caveats: Moderate yet significant TCRB CDR3 shortening was seen in Type 1 diabetes patients in all four CD4+ subsets.

The sequenced material came from naive CD4+ T cells from blood. All receptors come from a man in his late teens or twenties with type 1 diabetes.

The chain links TRBV6-6 to TRBJ2-1; 14 bases are a match to TRBD2. The CDR3 runs 14 residues. The germline gives CDR1 MNHNY, CDR2 SVGAGI (reference sequence). The J segment lost 9 bases and the V segment lost 6 bases, leaving 4 bases of the junction unmatched. The CDR3 coding sequence is TGTGCCAGCAGCCCTGGGACTAGCGGGGGTGAGCAGTTCTTC. Translated: CASSPGTSGGEQFF.

This clone was seen more than once but under ten times. The chain couples TRBV11-2 to TRBJ1-2; possibly TRBD1 for D (5 bases). The CDR3 covers 12 residues. Deletions cut 6 bases from V and 10 bases from J, with 15 bases between. Per the germline V gene, CDR1 is SGHAT and CDR2 is FQNNGV. CDR3 protein: CASSPRGTSYTF. In DNA, the CDR3 is TGTGCCAGCAGTCCTAGGGGTACCTCCTACACCTTC.

The V call is TRBV30, the J call TRBJ1-1, with D possibly matching TRBD1 (6 bases). Germline V CDR1 and CDR2: GTSNPN, SVGIG (reference sequence). The V and J ends lost 5 bases and 5 bases respectively, with 18 bases between them. The CDR3 sequence is 14 residues long. In nucleotides, the CDR3 is TGTGCCTGGGAAACAGGGAATTCAAGGACTGAAGCTTTCTTT. Amino acids: CAWETGNSRTEAFF.

V is TRBV28 and J is TRBJ2-7; TRBD2 matches 9 bases. J gave up 2 bases and V 3 bases, and 8 bases lay outside the gene matches. CDR1 and CDR2 from the germline V gene are MDHEN and SYDVKM. The CDR3 has 16 amino acids. CDR3 sequence: CASSFGLAGPTYEQYF. CDR3 nucleotide sequence: TGTGCCAGCAGTTTCGGGCTAGCGGGACCAACCTACGAGCAGTACTTC.

This clone showed up just a few times. V is TRBV4-3 and J is TRBJ1-2; D remains unclear. From germline, CDR1 is LGHNA and CDR2 YSLEER. This CDR3 has 14 amino acids. Trimming took 0 bases from V and 4 from J, leaving 9 bases between them. The DNA of the CDR3 is TGCGCCAGCAGCCAAGATCCAGACACCTATGGCTACACCTTC. This gives the protein CASSQDPDTYGYTF.

The V gene is TRBV7-2, the J gene TRBJ2-5; D remains ambiguous. Deletions cut 0 bases from V and 4 bases from J, with 12 bases between. Germline CDR1 is SGHTA and CDR2 is FQGNSA. This CDR3 region has 15 residues. The DNA for the CDR3 is TGTGCCAGCAGCTTAGCGGTGGGTTCAGGAGAGACCCAGTACTTC. Its protein is CASSLAVGSGETQYF.

V and J are TRBV10-3 and TRBJ1-2; D may be TRBD1 (5 bases). Trimming removed 0 bases at V and 8 bases at J, with 13 bases between. The CDR3 has 14 amino acids. Germline loops: CDR1 ENHRY, CDR2 SYGVKD. CDR3 residues: CAISESPARQGYTF. The CDR3 coding sequence is TGTGCCATCAGTGAGTCTCCAGCCCGACAGGGCTACACCTTC.

This clone has just a few counts. The chain recombines TRBV19 with TRBJ1-5; 7 nucleotides agree with TRBD1. The CDR3 runs to 16 residues. V dropped 4 bases and J dropped 1; count of bases not matched to a gene: 7. The V gene's germline CDR1 is LNHDA and CDR2 SQIVND (reference sequence). The CDR3 nucleotides are TGTGCCAGTAGTAGGCCGACAGGGCTCAGCAATCAGCCCCAGCATTTT. Its translation: CASSRPTGLSNQPQHF.

This rearrangement joins TRBV28 to TRBJ2-5; possible D gene TRBD1, 5 bases. Looked up from germline, CDR1 is MDHEN and CDR2 is SYDVKM. The V end was cut by 2 bases, the J end by 4 bases, with 17 bases between. CDR3 size: 16 residues. Written as DNA, the CDR3 is TGTGCCAGCAGTTTACCCGTCGTAGGGGTACGAGAGACCCAGTACTTC. The encoded protein is CASSLPVVGVRETQYF.

This clone was counted only a few times. The genes are TRBV6-6 and TRBJ2-6, with 8 bases fitting TRBD2. Trimming at V came to 0 bases and at J to 14 bases, leaving 12 bases not matched to a gene. Germline lookup yields CDR1 MNHNY and CDR2 SVGAGI (reference sequence). The CDR3 runs 16 residues. The CDR3 sequence: CASSYSYFGGGIILTF. The CDR3 bases are TGTGCCAGCAGTTACTCGTATTTCGGGGGGGGGATCATCCTGACTTTC.

This clone has only a few counts. V is TRBV7-6 and J is TRBJ1-2, with 9 bases matching TRBD1. The CDR3 extends over 14 amino acids. Trimming took 2 bases from V and 5 from J; bases not matched to a gene: 3. In germline, CDR1 is SGHVS, CDR2 FNYEAQ. The chain's CDR3 is CASSLTDRGYGYTF. The CDR3 region has the DNA TGTGCCAGCAGCTTAACGGACAGGGGTTATGGCTACACCTTC.